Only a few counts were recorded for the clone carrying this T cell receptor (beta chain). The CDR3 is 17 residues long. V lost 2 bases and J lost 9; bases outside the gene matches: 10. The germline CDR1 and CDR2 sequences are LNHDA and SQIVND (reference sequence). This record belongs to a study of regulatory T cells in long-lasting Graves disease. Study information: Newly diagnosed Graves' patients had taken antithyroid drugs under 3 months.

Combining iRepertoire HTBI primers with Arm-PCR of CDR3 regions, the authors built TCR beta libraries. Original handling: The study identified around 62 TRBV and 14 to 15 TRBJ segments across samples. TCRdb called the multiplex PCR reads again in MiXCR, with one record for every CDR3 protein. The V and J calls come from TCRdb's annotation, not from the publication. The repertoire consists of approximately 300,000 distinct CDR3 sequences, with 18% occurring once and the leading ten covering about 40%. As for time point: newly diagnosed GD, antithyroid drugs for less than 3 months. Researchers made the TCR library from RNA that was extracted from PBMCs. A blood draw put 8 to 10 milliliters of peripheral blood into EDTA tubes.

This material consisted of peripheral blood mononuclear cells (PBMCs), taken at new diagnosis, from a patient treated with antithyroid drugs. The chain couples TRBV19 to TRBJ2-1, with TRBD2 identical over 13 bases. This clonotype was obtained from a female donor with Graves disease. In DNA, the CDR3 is TGTGCCAGTAGTATAAAGGGACTAGCGGGACTCCTCGCTGAGCAGTTCTTC. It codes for CASSIKGLAGLLAEQFF.